This T cell receptor beta chain was sequenced during a study of cytotoxic CD8 clonotypes in ibrutinib-treated CLL. V was trimmed by 8 bases and J by 0 bases, leaving 10 bases between them. The germline gives CDR1 GTSNPN, CDR2 SVGIG (reference sequence). The CDR3 sequence is 13 residues long. Clones were read by immunoSEQ multiplex PCR, and TCRdb kept only the in-frame ones, dropping some. The data hold about 140,000 clones, with around three quarters observed a single time. The sequencing here drew on PBMCs, taken after 12 months of ibrutinib treatment. This sequence originates from a human donor with chronic lymphocytic leukemia. V usage is TRBV30 and J usage is TRBJ1-4; D gene ambiguous. CDR3 protein: CAGRRATNEKLFF. CDR3 DNA: TGTGCCGGAAGGCGAGCAACTAATGAAAAACTGTTTTTT.